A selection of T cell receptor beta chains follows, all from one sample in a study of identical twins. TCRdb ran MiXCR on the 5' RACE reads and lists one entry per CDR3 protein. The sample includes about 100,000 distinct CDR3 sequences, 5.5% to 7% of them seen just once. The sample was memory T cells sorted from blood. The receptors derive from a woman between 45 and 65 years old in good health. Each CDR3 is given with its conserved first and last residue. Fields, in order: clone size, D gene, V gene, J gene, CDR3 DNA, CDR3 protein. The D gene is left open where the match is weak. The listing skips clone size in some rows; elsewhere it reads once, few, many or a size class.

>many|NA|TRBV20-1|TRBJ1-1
TGCAGTGCTAGAGAACCAGGGAGGACTGAAGCTTTCTTT
CSAREPGRTEAFF
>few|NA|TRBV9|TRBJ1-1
TGTGCCAGCAGTCCGGAGAACACTGAAGCTTTCTTT
CASSPENTEAFF
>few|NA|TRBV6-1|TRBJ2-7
TGTGCCAGCAGAACCGGGACGGGGGGCAACGAGCAGTACTTC
CASRTGTGGNEQYF
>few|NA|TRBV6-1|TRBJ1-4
TGTGCCAGCAGGACCCCGAGGACTCGTCACGGTGAAAAACTGTTTTTT
CASRTPRTRHGEKLFF
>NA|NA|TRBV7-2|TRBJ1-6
TGTGCCAGCAGCTTAGCGGGTACCAATCCCTTAATCCCCCTCCACTTT
CASSLAGTNPLIPLHF
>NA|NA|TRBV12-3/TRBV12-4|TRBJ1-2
TGTGCCAGCACCCTCAGCCCGTCCCCTTATGGCTACACCTTC
CASTLSPSPYGYTF
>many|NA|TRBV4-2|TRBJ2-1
TGTGCCAGCAGCCAAGAAGCGACACCCATTAATGAGCAGTTCTTC
CASSQEATPINEQFF
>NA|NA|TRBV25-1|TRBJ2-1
TGTGCCAGCGTTAGTTACAATGAGCAGTTCTTC
CASVSYNEQFF
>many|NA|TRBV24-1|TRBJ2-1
TGTGCCACCAGTGACCTCAAGGAATCGACCTACAATGAGCAGTTCTTC
CATSDLKESTYNEQFF
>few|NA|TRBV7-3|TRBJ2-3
TGTGCCAGCAGCTTATCGCACTTAACAGATACGCAGTATTTT
CASSLSHLTDTQYF
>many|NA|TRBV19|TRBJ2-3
TGTGCCAGTAGTATGGAACCACCTGGGGTCACAGATACGCAGTATTTT
CASSMEPPGVTDTQYF
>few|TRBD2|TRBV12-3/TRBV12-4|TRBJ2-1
TGTGCCAGCAGGACTAGCGGGGGAAACAATGAGCAGTTCTTC
CASRTSGGNNEQFF
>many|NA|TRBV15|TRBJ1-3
TGTGCCACCAGCAGAGGGGAGGCGGTATATTTT
CATSRGEAVYF
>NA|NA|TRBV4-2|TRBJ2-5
TGTGCCAGCAGCCGCGAGCTGCGGTCTGTAGGGGCCGCCCAAGAGACCCAGTACTTC
CASSRELRSVGAAQETQYF
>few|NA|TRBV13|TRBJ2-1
TGTGCCAGCAGCTCAACCACGACTAGTCGCTACAATGAGCAGTTCTTC
CASSSTTTSRYNEQFF
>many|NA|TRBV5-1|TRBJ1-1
TGCGCCAGCAGCTCAAAGGGGGATGAAGCTTTCTTT
CASSSKGDEAFF
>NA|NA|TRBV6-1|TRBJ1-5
TGTGCCAGCAGTGAAGCCCGGTCACAGCATTTT
CASSEARSQHF
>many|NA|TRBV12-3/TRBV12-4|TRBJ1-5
TGTGCCAGCGGACGGGCCGATCAGCCCCAGCATTTT
CASGRADQPQHF
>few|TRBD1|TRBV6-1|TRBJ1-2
TGTGCCAGCAATGAGGGGGCCCGCTATGGCTACACCTTC
CASNEGARYGYTF
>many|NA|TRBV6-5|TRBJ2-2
TGTGCCAGCAGTTTTCGGGGTACGAACACCGGGGAGCTGTTTTTT
CASSFRGTNTGELFF
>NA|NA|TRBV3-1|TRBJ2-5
TGTGCCAGCAGCCAGGCGGGCGGGTGGGAGACCCAGTACTTC
CASSQAGGWETQYF
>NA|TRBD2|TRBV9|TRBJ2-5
TGTGCCAGCAGCGTAGGAGTAGCGGGAATACGAGAGACCCAGTACTTC
CASSVGVAGIRETQYF
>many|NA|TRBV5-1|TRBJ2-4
TGCGCCAGCAGCTTGGAGGGGTTGGGCATTCAGTACTTC
CASSLEGLGIQYF